This is a list of T cell receptor beta chains from one sample in a study of T cell changes during pregnancy in multiple sclerosis. Using immunoSEQ multiplex PCR, the repertoire was profiled, and TCRdb retains in-frame clones only, with some absent. The sample contains about 46,000 clones, about 90% of which appear only once. This specimen was CD4+ T cells from peripheral blood mononuclear cells, taken in the second trimester of pregnancy. The source is a female donor in good health, enrolled as a control in a pregnancy study. Each CDR3 is given with its conserved first and last residue. The D gene is left open where the match is weak. Clone size is stated in some rows and not others, as once, few, many or a class when expanded.

j_gene: TRBJ2-7
abundance: once
d_gene: -
v_gene: TRBV6-5
CDR3aa: CASSSAGTYEQYF
CDR3nt: TGTGCCAGCTCGAGTGCAGGAACCTACGAGCAGTACTTC

j_gene: TRBJ1-2
abundance: -
d_gene: -
v_gene: TRBV30
CDR3aa: CAWSAGLSYGYTF
CDR3nt: TGTGCCTGGAGCGCGGGGTTGAGCTATGGCTACACCTTC

j_gene: TRBJ2-2
abundance: once
d_gene: TRBD1
v_gene: TRBV2
CDR3aa: CASSAGTGWTGELFF
CDR3nt: TGTGCCAGCAGTGCCGGGACAGGGTGGACCGGGGAGCTGTTTTTT

j_gene: TRBJ1-2
abundance: -
d_gene: -
v_gene: TRBV7-2
CDR3aa: CASSLERTANYGYTF
CDR3nt: TGTGCCAGCAGCTTAGAGCGGACGGCCAACTATGGCTACACCTTC

j_gene: TRBJ1-4
abundance: -
d_gene: -
v_gene: TRBV25-1
CDR3aa: CASSEGATWANEKLFF
CDR3nt: TGTGCCAGCAGTGAAGGGGCCACCTGGGCTAATGAAAAACTGTTTTTT

j_gene: TRBJ1-1
abundance: -
d_gene: -
v_gene: TRBV7-2
CDR3aa: CASSSDRWNTEAFF
CDR3nt: TGTGCCAGCAGCTCCGACAGGTGGAACACTGAAGCTTTCTTT

j_gene: TRBJ2-3
abundance: -
d_gene: TRBD2
v_gene: TRBV15
CDR3aa: CATSRDIGLAQYF
CDR3nt: TGTGCCACCAGCAGAGATATTGGACTAGCGCAGTATTTT

j_gene: TRBJ2-6
abundance: -
d_gene: TRBD1
v_gene: TRBV6-5
CDR3aa: CASSYSTGSGANVLTF
CDR3nt: TGTGCCAGCAGTTACTCGACAGGGTCTGGGGCCAACGTCCTGACTTTC

j_gene: TRBJ1-1
abundance: -
d_gene: TRBD1
v_gene: TRBV20-1
CDR3aa: CSAPGQGRAFF
CDR3nt: TGCAGTGCACCCGGACAGGGCCGGGCTTTCTTT

j_gene: TRBJ2-7
abundance: -
d_gene: -
v_gene: TRBV6-5
CDR3aa: CASSYRVDYSYEQYF
CDR3nt: TGTGCCAGCAGTTACCGAGTGGACTACTCCTACGAGCAGTACTTC

j_gene: TRBJ2-1
abundance: -
d_gene: -
v_gene: TRBV5-6
CDR3aa: CASSYRGGHNEQFF
CDR3nt: TGTGCCAGCAGCTACCGGGGTGGGCACAATGAGCAGTTCTTC

j_gene: TRBJ1-6
abundance: -
d_gene: TRBD1
v_gene: TRBV5-1
CDR3aa: CASSFRTGDHSPLHF
CDR3nt: TGCGCCAGCAGCTTCAGGACAGGGGACCATTCACCCCTCCACTTT

j_gene: TRBJ2-2
abundance: -
d_gene: TRBD2
v_gene: TRBV4-2
CDR3aa: CASSQAGEITGELFF
CDR3nt: TGTGCCAGCAGCCAGGCGGGGGAAATCACCGGGGAGCTGTTTTTT

j_gene: TRBJ2-7
abundance: -
d_gene: TRBD1
v_gene: TRBV6-6
CDR3aa: CASTGQLAYEQYF
CDR3nt: TGTGCCAGCACGGGACAGCTTGCCTACGAGCAGTACTTC

j_gene: TRBJ2-7
abundance: -
d_gene: TRBD2
v_gene: TRBV7-2
CDR3aa: CASSLRRGGDYEQYF
CDR3nt: TGTGCCAGCAGCCTCAGGCGGGGAGGGGATTACGAGCAGTACTTC

j_gene: TRBJ2-2
abundance: -
d_gene: -
v_gene: TRBV9
CDR3aa: CASSEGVEGELFF
CDR3nt: TGTGCCAGCAGCGAAGGGGTAGAGGGGGAGCTGTTTTTT

j_gene: TRBJ2-1
abundance: once
d_gene: TRBD2
v_gene: TRBV11-3
CDR3aa: CASSLASGGNNEQFF
CDR3nt: TGTGCCAGCAGCTTAGCCAGCGGGGGTAACAATGAGCAGTTCTTC